A single sample gave rise to the 14 T cell receptor beta chains below, sequenced in a study of shared clonotypes between healthy human individuals. CD8 cells classed as naive were CD45RO-negative and positively selected for CCR7, excluding terminally differentiated effector memory CD45RA+ cells. Data came from immunoSEQ multiplex PCR; TCRdb stores just in-frame clones and leaves some out. The top ten hold around 24% of the sample, which has hundreds of thousands of clones, about 91% seen once. Sequencing was carried out using naive CD8+ T cells sorted from blood. The source is a man aged 25 to 45 in good health.

This rearrangement joins TRBV28 to TRBJ2-1; no firm D call. V was trimmed by 5 bases and J by 0 bases, leaving 14 bases between them. The CDR3 has 16 residues. CDR1 and CDR2 (germline): MDHEN, SYDVKM. This CDR3 reads CASSPPRVSSYNEQFF. CDR3 bases: TGTGCCAGCAGTCCCCCTCGAGTTAGCTCCTACAATGAGCAGTTCTTC.

J is TRBJ1-2 and V is TRBV7-2; no definite D call. The V gene lost 7 bases and the J gene lost 0 bases, with 12 bases spanning the gap. The CDR3 totals 14 residues. Germline CDR1 reads SGHTA; CDR2 reads FQGNSA. DNA of the CDR3: TGTGCCAGCACCGGCAGCCCAGCTAACTATGGCTACACCTTC. Residues: CASTGSPANYGYTF.

The genes are TRBV7-9 and TRBJ2-5; D uncertain. V lost 5 bases, J lost 5 bases, and 3 bases lay in between. CDR1 and CDR2 (germline): SEHNR, FQNEAQ (reference sequence). The CDR3 has 10 amino acids. DNA of the CDR3: TGTGCCAGCAGCCGGGAGACCCAGTACTTC. As protein: CASSRETQYF.

This sequence joins TRBV7-9 and TRBJ2-1; 7 nucleotides align to TRBD2. Looked up from germline, CDR1 is SEHNR and CDR2 is FQNEAQ (reference sequence). Trimming removed 5 bases from V and 9 bases from J; junction bases left unmatched: 16. This CDR3 contains 16 residues. Written as DNA, the CDR3 is TGTGCCAGCAGCCCGGGGCCGGGGGGTATAGTGGGTGAGCAGTTCTTC. It is translated as CASSPGPGGIVGEQFF.

The rearrangement joins TRBV10-1 to TRBJ2-5; either TRBD1 or TRBD2 may fit D (5 bases each). The CDR3 contains 15 residues. Germline assignment: CDR1 WNHNN and CDR2 SYGVQD (reference sequence). V was shortened by 0 bases and J by 0 bases, with 8 bases between the two germline ends. The CDR3 region is CASSESGEYQETQYF. In nucleotides, the CDR3 is TGCGCCAGCAGTGAGTCGGGGGAATACCAAGAGACCCAGTACTTC.

V is TRBV7-9 and J is TRBJ1-3, with D uncertain. Germline V lookup: CDR1 SEHNR, CDR2 FQNEAQ (reference sequence). V was clipped by 1 base and J by 0 bases, with 10 bases between them. The CDR3 has 16 amino acids. DNA for the CDR3: TGTGCCAGCAGCTTAGACGGGCGTTTCTCTGGAAACACCATATATTTT. Its translation: CASSLDGRFSGNTIYF.

This clone appeared a few times. DNA of the CDR3: TGTGCCAGCAGCTACCAATCGCGGAACACTGAAGCTTTCTTT. It yields the protein CASSYQSRNTEAFF. The chain has TRBV6-5 and TRBJ1-1, with D unresolved. The CDR3 has 14 residues. The germline V and J ends were trimmed by 6 bases and 1 base, with 12 bases remaining between them. Germline CDR1 reads MNHEY; CDR2 reads SVGAGI.

The rearrangement joins TRBV28 to TRBJ1-2; 8 nucleotides align to TRBD1. Germline loops: CDR1 MDHEN, CDR2 SYDVKM. Losses at the gene ends were 6 bases for V and 4 bases for J; bases not matched to a gene: 10. The CDR3 length is 15 residues. CDR3 region: CASSFRGTGLYGYTF. Written as DNA, the CDR3 is TGTGCCAGCAGCTTTAGGGGGACAGGCCTCTATGGCTACACCTTC.

This rearrangement joins TRBV12-5 to TRBJ2-3, with D maybe TRBD2 (6 bases). The CDR3 covers 15 residues. The V end lost 1 base, the J end lost 6 bases, and 14 bases lay between the germline ends. The germline V gene has CDR1 LGHNT and CDR2 FRNRAP. For the CDR3, the DNA is TGTGCTAGTGGTTTGGGTCGGGAGTACGCGGATACGCAGTATTTT. This codes for CASGLGREYADTQYF.

The chain is built from TRBV7-6 and TRBJ2-4; D perhaps matches TRBD2 (5 bases). This CDR3 is 17 amino acids long. Trimming stripped 5 bases from V and 0 bases from J, with 17 bases between. The germline gives CDR1 SGHVS, CDR2 FNYEAQ. The CDR3 loop reads CASSPHAEELAKNIQYF. In DNA, the CDR3 is TGTGCCAGCAGCCCCCATGCGGAGGAGCTAGCCAAAAACATTCAGTACTTC.

This clone was counted a single time. The chain uses TRBV7-9 and TRBJ2-7, with D possibly being TRBD1 (5 bases). Germline lookup yields CDR1 SEHNR and CDR2 FQNEAQ (reference sequence). Trimming cost V 8 bases and J 4 bases, with 12 bases left between them. This CDR3 has 12 residues. As DNA, the CDR3 is TGTGCCAGCGTAGGGGTTTCGTACGAGCAGTACTTC. Translating it yields CASVGVSYEQYF.

V and J are TRBV19 and TRBJ2-3, with 9 bases lining up with TRBD1. The CDR3 spans 18 residues. Trimming at V came to 4 bases and at J to 3 bases, leaving 14 bases not matched to a gene. Germline CDR1 reads LNHDA; CDR2 reads SQIVND (reference sequence). The CDR3 is CASSTPATGTGWTDTQYF. Here the CDR3 DNA reads TGTGCCAGTAGTACCCCGGCCACCGGGACAGGGTGGACAGATACGCAGTATTTT.

Regarding this clone: Other DNA sequences in this sample translate to the same CDR3. This chain links TRBV9 with TRBJ2-1, with TRBD2 matching over 7 bases. The CDR3 runs to 14 residues. The V segment lost 4 bases and the J segment 3 bases; nucleotides outside the gene matches: 4. CDR1 is SGDLS, CDR2 YYNGEE, per germline. This chain's CDR3 is CASSPPGGYNEQFF. In DNA, the CDR3 is TGTGCCAGCAGCCCCCCGGGAGGCTACAATGAGCAGTTCTTC.

The chain has TRBV7-9 and TRBJ1-2; tentative D call: TRBD1 (6 bases). The germline CDR1 and CDR2 sequences are SEHNR and FQNEAQ (reference sequence). V gave up 1 base and J gave up 0 bases, with 15 bases separating them. CDR3 length: 17 amino acids. The CDR3 bases are TGTGCCAGCAGCTTAGTTAAGGCCAGGGGTCCTAACTATGGCTACACCTTC. Protein: CASSLVKARGPNYGYTF.